This T cell receptor beta chain appears in the sequencing data of a study of T cell responses to AZD1222 COVID-19 vaccine (dated by TCRdb to about 2021). Regarding the complete study: AZD1222 recipients whose second dose came at about 4 weeks and those whose second dose came at about 12 weeks were combined into one group, since spike-specific TCR depth and breadth did not differ between the two schedules. Enrollment into the trials was organized by age into subgroups of 18-55, 56-69 and 70-plus years, and those subgroups contained 148, 28 and 57 TCR-sequenced participants, respectively. A total of more than 230 trial participants underwent TCR sequencing, of whom about 210 had received two doses of AZD1222 and roughly 26 had received two doses of the MenACWY control vaccine.

This clone was seen once. No cognate antigen has been identified for it. No much larger clone is present one base from it, and per-base qualities are unavailable. The study at large found these results: The 56-69-year group was small, and its depth increase did not reach significance, likely because of low power. Nearly half of unique spike-specific TCRs reportedly recognized epitopes outside regions mutated in the B.1.351 and B.1.1.7 variants. Spike-specific TCR breadth and depth rose significantly after two AZD1222 doses compared with day 0 and with MenACWY recipients. Participants were mostly white British and included more females than males, and it was suggested by the authors that clonal diversity may have been underestimated. No day 14 peak-response samples were available, so repertoires were characterized only after the peak T cell response. Conclusions about previously exposed vaccinees were limited because only six AZD1222 recipients were SARS-CoV-2 seropositive at baseline. CD4 TCRs associated with the vaccine covered the entire spike protein, and the dominant responses were in regions 160-218 and 743-854.

The sample's time point label, in plain terms: baseline before first vaccination. Vaccinee samples were obtained from the UK trials COV001 and COV002, which included a single-blind randomized controlled phase 2/3 trial of AZD1222 (ChAdOx1 nCoV-19) in healthy adults. Trial participant PBMC samples were collected at day 0 and day 28 after the second dose for TCRbeta chain sequencing. The CDR3 regions of human TCRbeta chains were analyzed by immunosequencing. On the study's bioinformatics: TCRs in the repertoires were matched against a reference library of SARS-CoV-2-specific TCRs that had been generated with the MIRA antigen-specificity platform. Breadth meant the fraction of unique TCRs that were SARS-CoV-2-associated, whereas depth meant the fraction of total T cells that were SARS-CoV-2-associated. Using the MIRA data, each spike-specific TCR was assigned both to the spike region to which the TCR was reactive and to a CD4 or CD8 class. Log10-transformed breadth and depth values were compared by one-way ANOVA with Sidak's multiple comparisons tests. The table comes from immuneACCESS by way of TCRdb, which keeps in-frame sequences with V and J called. Part of the clones is missing from these tables; in studies checked, under half for an unresolved V gene and the rest for unknown reasons. Clone size and V and J calls were adopted from that table, with D and trimming inferred from the DNA. The sample table contains 130,000 to 150,000 clones; only one count was recorded for around 90% of them. The ten top clones hold 1.4% of the sample.

Sequencing used peripheral blood, obtained on day 0 of AZD1222 vaccination. The sequence was obtained from an adult in good health.

Read as DNA, the sequence is TGTGCCAGCAGGCGCGCCGACTACAGGGCTTCTAGCACAGATACGCAGTATTTT. Its protein reads: CASRRADYRASSTDTQYF. The chain is made from TRBV7-2 and TRBJ2-3, with TRBD1 perhaps the D gene, on 6 matching bases. V is pared back by 6 bases and J by 0 bases, with 22 bases lying between the germline termini. The CDR3 has 18 amino acids, counting the end cysteine and phenylalanine. Left in the record is the CDR3 DNA by itself, 54 bases read in frame from the first base. Looking up the germline V gene yields CDR1 SGHTA and CDR2 FQGNSA. Reference TRBV7-2 and TRBJ2-3 proteins supply the regions before and after the CDR3; the full variable domain is: GAGVSQSPSNKVTEKGKDVELRCDPISGHTALYWYRQSLGQGLEFLIYFQGNSAPDKSGLPSDRFSAERTGGSVSTLTIQRTQQEDSAVYLCASRRADYRASSTDTQYFGPGTRLTVL.